Listed here is a single T cell receptor beta chain. Which cohort a participant joined came from the clinical history participants gave. Recovery meant two consecutive negative NP/OP PCR tests, professional clearance, or resolved symptoms. This sample was taken from a study of blood T cell repertoires in COVID-19. At the level of the study: Researchers got acute and convalescent COVID-19 samples from the United States, Italy and Spain.

TCRdb's copy holds only in-frame clones and misses some; the assay was immunoSEQ multiplex PCR. The sample consists of around 250,000 clones, roughly 90% of them appearing once. Source material: PBMCs or T cells enriched from blood (not recorded which). This TCR was sampled from a woman aged 25 to 45 who had recovered from COVID-19.

This CDR3 reads CAWSRQGGGYGYTF. The CDR3 DNA is TGTGCCTGGAGTAGACAGGGTGGTGGGTATGGCTACACCTTC. The chain recombines TRBV30 with TRBJ1-2, with TRBD1 identical over 7 bases. The germline V gene has CDR1 GTSNPN and CDR2 SVGIG (reference sequence). The length of the CDR3 is 14 residues. J was trimmed by 5 bases and V by 2 bases; bases with no gene match: 8.